This T cell receptor (beta chain) was documented in a study of blood T cell repertoires in COVID-19. The V gene's germline CDR1 is GTSNPN and CDR2 SVGIG (reference sequence). The V segment lost 4 bases and the J segment 6 bases; nucleotides outside the gene matches: 6. This CDR3 has 13 residues. The repertoire was sequenced with immunoSEQ multiplex PCR; TCRdb's copy has only in-frame clones and lacks some. The sample yields around 150,000 clones, about 85% seen once. The chain uses TRBV30 and TRBJ1-2, with 9 nucleotides matching TRBD1. This clonotype was sampled from a man aged 35 to 55 with acute or convalescent COVID-19. Sequencing input: peripheral blood. In nucleotides, the CDR3 is TGTGCCTGGAATAAACAGGGGGCGCATGGCTACACCTTC. It translates to CAWNKQGAHGYTF.